The sequence of this TCR beta chain was determined in a study of blood T cell repertoires in COVID-19. Study at large: Sample material is recorded as cDNA or gDNA derived from T cells, B-cell-depleted T cells, or PBMCs.

Measured with immunoSEQ multiplex PCR; TCRdb has only the in-frame clones, and not every one. The repertoire consists of 100,000 or so clones, with 75% to 95% occurring once and the leading ten covering 4.2%. This CDR3 is built from 16 residues. Germline CDR1 is GTSNPN and CDR2 is SVGIG (reference sequence). With 4 bases clipped from V and 0 bases from J, the junction kept 5 bases outside the gene matches. The chain uses TRBV30 and TRBJ1-5; TRBD1 matches 11 bases. This clonotype originated in a man aged 18 to 29 with acute or convalescent COVID-19. Specimen: peripheral blood. CDR3 nucleotide sequence: TGTGCCTGGAAGGGACAGGGGGTTAATAGCAATCAGCCCCAGCATTTT. Its protein product is CAWKGQGVNSNQPQHF.